Shown below are 23 T cell receptor beta chains from a single sample sequenced in a study of shared T cell receptors in the human thymus. Profiled with immunoSEQ multiplex PCR; TCRdb holds only in-frame clones, not every one. The sample shows about 540,000 clones, around 78% of them seen only once. The data also belong to a second study, concerning human thymus T cells.

The sequenced sample was thymocytes. The receptor source for this set is a boy under two years old with a congenital heart defect.

CDR3 region: CASSAVAGTGAREQYF. The CDR3 DNA reads as TGTGCCAGTAGTGCCGTCGCCGGGACAGGGGCCCGAGAGCAGTACTTC. This chain links TRBV19 with TRBJ2-7; 10 bases line up with TRBD1. The CDR3 extends over 16 amino acids. V lost 5 bases and J lost 7; bases outside the gene matches: 14. From germline, CDR1 is LNHDA and CDR2 SQIVND (reference sequence).

The J gene is TRBJ2-3, the V gene TRBV28; maybe TRBD2 (5 bases). The V gene lost 6 bases and the J gene lost 4 bases, with 14 bases spanning the gap. Germline V gives CDR1 MDHEN, CDR2 SYDVKM. The CDR3 has 14 residues. The CDR3 protein is CASSREGAADTQYF. In nucleotides, the CDR3 is TGTGCCAGCAGCCGAGAGGGTGCAGCAGATACGCAGTATTTT.

The chain couples TRBV30 to TRBJ2-1, with 10 bases that match TRBD2. The germline V gene encodes CDR1 GTSNPN and CDR2 SVGIG (reference sequence). This CDR3 spans 14 amino acids. The V segment lost 4 bases and the J segment 4 bases; nucleotides outside the gene matches: 4. CDR3 DNA sequence: TGTGCCTGGACTAGCGGGAGCAGTTACAATGAGCAGTTCTTC. The encoded protein is CAWTSGSSYNEQFF.

This clone was counted between two and nine times. J is TRBJ2-2 and V is TRBV19; 9 nucleotides align to TRBD1. With V trimmed by 0 bases and J by 8 bases, 10 bases remained unmatched. The CDR3 contains 17 residues. CDR1 LNHDA and CDR2 SQIVND come from the germline V gene (reference sequence). The CDR3 here is CASSIDAGQGGEGELFF. The CDR3 DNA is TGTGCCAGTAGTATAGATGCGGGACAGGGAGGTGAAGGGGAGCTGTTTTTT.

This clone was detected a few times. The chain joins TRBV4-1 to TRBJ2-1; TRBD1 matches 7 bases. With V trimmed by 6 bases and J by 1 base, 6 bases remained unmatched. The CDR3 extends over 15 amino acids. Germline-derived CDR1 and CDR2 are MGHRA and YSYEKL. The CDR3 reads CASRTGQVSYNEQFF. Here the CDR3 DNA reads TGCGCCAGCAGGACCGGACAGGTTTCCTACAATGAGCAGTTCTTC.

This clone has only a few counts. The gene calls are TRBV7-9 and TRBJ2-7; a possible D gene is TRBD1 (6 bases). Germline V gives CDR1 SEHNR, CDR2 FQNEAQ (reference sequence). V was trimmed by 4 bases and J by 2 bases, leaving 18 bases between them. CDR3 size: 16 residues. CDR3 in amino acids: CASSYHVQGETYEQYF. In DNA, the CDR3 is TGTGCCAGCAGCTATCATGTACAGGGAGAAACCTACGAGCAGTACTTC.

CDR3 coding DNA: TGCGCCAGCAGCCAAGATCGGGCACTAGCGGGAAAATGGCAGTACTTC. Amino acids: CASSQDRALAGKWQYF. This chain connects TRBV4-3 to TRBJ2-7, with TRBD2 identical over 10 bases. The V gene's germline CDR1 is LGHNA and CDR2 YSLEER. V shed 0 bases and J 9 bases; nucleotides not matched to a gene: 11. This CDR3 is built from 16 residues.

V and J are TRBV6-1 and TRBJ1-1; D not resolved. The ends were cut back, 8 bases at V and 10 bases at J, with 14 bases in the middle. This CDR3 contains 11 residues. Germline V gene data show CDR1 as MNHNS and CDR2 as SASEGT. DNA for the CDR3: TGTGCCAGCGAGGCCCCGTTCGGAGCTTTCTTT. It translates to CASEAPFGAFF.

This sequence joins TRBV2 and TRBJ2-7; 8 nucleotides align to TRBD2. The CDR3 totals 17 residues. The V segment lost 4 bases and the J segment 3 bases; nucleotides outside the gene matches: 14. Germline V gives CDR1 SNHLY, CDR2 FYNNEI. CDR3 DNA: TGTGCCAGCAGTGTAGGGCGGGAGGAAGGTCAGGACTACGAGCAGTACTTC. It encodes CASSVGREEGQDYEQYF.

The chain carries TRBV16 and TRBJ2-1; TRBD1 matches at 9 bases. The CDR3 covers 17 residues. After removal of 4 bases from V and 2 bases from J, the junction contained 9 bases not matched to a gene. CDR1 is KGHSY, CDR2 FQNENV, per germline. CDR3 in DNA: TGTGCCAGCAGCCTCTCAACAGGGGGCCACCCCTACAATGAGCAGTTCTTC. As protein: CASSLSTGGHPYNEQFF.

This clone was seen once. This chain links TRBV5-4 with TRBJ2-1; 7 positions match TRBD2. After removal of 2 bases from V and 2 bases from J, the junction contained 7 bases not matched to a gene. This CDR3 is built from 16 residues. CDR1 and CDR2 from the germline V gene are SGHNT and YYREEE (reference sequence). In DNA form, the CDR3 reads TGTGCCAGCAGCTTTTCCACTAGCGAGACCTACAATGAGCAGTTCTTC. This codes for CASSFSTSETYNEQFF.

This clone has just one count. The V and J genes are TRBV28 and TRBJ2-7, with D possibly TRBD1 on 5 matching bases. The CDR3 spans 11 residues. Germline CDR1 MDHEN, CDR2 SYDVKM. V gave up 3 bases and J gave up 9 bases, with 9 bases separating them. The CDR3 region has the DNA TGTGCCAGCAGTTTCCGGCAGGGGCAGTACTTC. It is translated as CASSFRQGQYF.

The V call is TRBV13, the J call TRBJ2-2, with D perhaps matching TRBD1 (6 bases). This CDR3 has 14 amino acids. The V end was cut by 5 bases, the J end by 3 bases, with 10 bases between. Germline values: CDR1 PRHDT, CDR2 FYEKMQ (reference sequence). The CDR3 here is CASSIWGHTGELFF. Here the CDR3 DNA reads TGTGCCAGCAGCATATGGGGGCACACCGGGGAGCTGTTTTTT. The complete variable domain, with remaining parts taken from reference TRBV13 and TRBJ2-2, reads AAGVIQSPRHLIKEKRETATLKCYPIPRHDTVYWYQQGPGQDPQFLISFYEKMQSDKGSIPDRFSAQQFSDYHSELNMSSLELGDSALYFCASSIWGHTGELFFGEGSRLTVL.

Notes on this clone: Additional DNA sequences in this sample encode the identical CDR3. This rearrangement joins TRBV5-5 to TRBJ2-1; TRBD2 aligns across 12 bases. With 2 bases clipped from V and 4 bases from J, the junction kept 1 base outside the gene matches. Germline values: CDR1 SGHKS, CDR2 YYEKEE (reference sequence). The CDR3 runs to 15 residues. The CDR3 spells CASSFGTSGYNEQFF. The CDR3 nucleotides read TGTGCCAGCAGCTTCGGGACTAGCGGGTACAATGAGCAGTTCTTC.

The rearrangement uses TRBV4-2 and TRBJ1-6, with a possible D match to TRBD1 (5 bases). Germline lookup yields CDR1 LGHNA and CDR2 YNFKEQ. The CDR3 is made up of 16 amino acids. Trimming removed 0 bases from V and 9 bases from J, with 15 bases in between. The CDR3 DNA reads TGTGCCAGCAGCCAAGAGTACAACGGGGGATTTTCACCCCTCCACTTT. Protein: CASSQEYNGGFSPLHF.

This clone appeared once. The chain employs TRBV19 and TRBJ2-7, with 8 nucleotides matching TRBD2. This CDR3 is built from 14 residues. The junction had 9 bases not matched to a gene; V was cut back by 9 bases and J by 2 bases. Per the germline V gene, CDR1 is LNHDA and CDR2 is SQIVND (reference sequence). CDR3 protein: CASSPGLGTYEQYF. In DNA, the CDR3 is TGTGCCAGCTCCCCGGGACTAGGAACCTACGAGCAGTACTTC.

V is TRBV6-5 and J is TRBJ2-3; perhaps TRBD2 as D (6 bases). This CDR3 is 16 amino acids long. Germline V gives CDR1 MNHEY, CDR2 SVGAGI. Trimming took off 4 bases at V and 4 bases at J, with 18 bases between the two ends. CDR3 sequence reads: CASSFTLGSPPDTQYF. CDR3 in DNA: TGTGCCAGCAGTTTTACTCTCGGGAGCCCCCCAGATACGCAGTATTTT.

This chain joins TRBV4-3 and TRBJ1-3; D ambiguous. The germline V gene has CDR1 LGHNA and CDR2 YSLEER. This CDR3 spans 15 amino acids. Trimming pared 4 bases from V and 3 bases from J, leaving 13 bases between. The CDR3 protein is CASSPTGVRGNTIYF. The CDR3, as DNA: TGCGCCAGCAGCCCTACCGGGGTACGTGGAAACACCATATATTTT.

V gene TRBV7-8 combines with J gene TRBJ2-3; D may be TRBD2 (5 bases). V lost 3 bases, J lost 2 bases, and 6 bases lay in between. CDR1 SGHVS and CDR2 FQNEAQ come from the germline V gene. This CDR3 contains 13 residues. Here the CDR3 DNA reads TGTGCCAGCAGCTTGACTACCACAGATACGCAGTATTTT. Its protein product is CASSLTTTDTQYF.

The rearrangement uses TRBV4-1 and TRBJ1-1; 9 bases map to TRBD1. Germline CDR1 and CDR2: MGHRA and YSYEKL. The V gene end was trimmed by 3 bases and the J gene end by 1 base; junction bases not matched to a gene: 6. The CDR3 is 16 residues long. For the CDR3, the DNA is TGCGCCAGCAGCCACCACAGGGGGCGGGGGAACACTGAAGCTTTCTTT. Its translation is CASSHHRGRGNTEAFF.

The chain carries TRBV18 and TRBJ2-3, with 7 bases matching TRBD2. Trimming cost V 3 bases and J 1 base; bases outside gene matches: 22. The CDR3 loop spans 21 amino acids. Germline loops: CDR1 KGHSH, CDR2 LQKENI. CDR3 coding DNA: TGTGCCAGCTCACCCCCGGTCAAAGGAAGCGGGATGGTGGCACGCACAGATACGCAGTATTTT. It yields the protein CASSPPVKGSGMVARTDTQYF. Filled out from reference TRBV18 and TRBJ2-3, the complete variable domain reads NAGVMQNPRHLVRRRGQEARLRCSPMKGHSHVYWYRQLPEEGLKFMVYLQKENIIDESGMPKERFSAEFPKEGPSILRIQQVVRGDSAAYFCASSPPVKGSGMVARTDTQYFGPGTRLTVL.

This chain connects TRBV4-3 to TRBJ2-3, with 9 bases lining up with TRBD1. Looked up from germline, CDR1 is LGHNA and CDR2 is YSLEER. V lost 5 bases, J lost 2 bases, and 8 bases stayed unmatched. The CDR3 has 16 residues. The CDR3 sequence: CASSCRQGGTTDTQYF. The CDR3 DNA sequence: TGCGCCAGCAGCTGCCGACAGGGGGGGACCACAGATACGCAGTATTTT.

This chain links TRBV27 with TRBJ2-2; D is undetermined. V was cut by 0 bases and J by 0 bases, with 17 bases left in between. The germline gives CDR1 MNHEY, CDR2 SMNVEV (reference sequence). The CDR3 runs to 19 residues. The CDR3 region has the DNA TGTGCCAGCAGTTTATCGATCTATCCCCTCGAAGCGAACACCGGGGAGCTGTTTTTT. It encodes CASSLSIYPLEANTGELFF.